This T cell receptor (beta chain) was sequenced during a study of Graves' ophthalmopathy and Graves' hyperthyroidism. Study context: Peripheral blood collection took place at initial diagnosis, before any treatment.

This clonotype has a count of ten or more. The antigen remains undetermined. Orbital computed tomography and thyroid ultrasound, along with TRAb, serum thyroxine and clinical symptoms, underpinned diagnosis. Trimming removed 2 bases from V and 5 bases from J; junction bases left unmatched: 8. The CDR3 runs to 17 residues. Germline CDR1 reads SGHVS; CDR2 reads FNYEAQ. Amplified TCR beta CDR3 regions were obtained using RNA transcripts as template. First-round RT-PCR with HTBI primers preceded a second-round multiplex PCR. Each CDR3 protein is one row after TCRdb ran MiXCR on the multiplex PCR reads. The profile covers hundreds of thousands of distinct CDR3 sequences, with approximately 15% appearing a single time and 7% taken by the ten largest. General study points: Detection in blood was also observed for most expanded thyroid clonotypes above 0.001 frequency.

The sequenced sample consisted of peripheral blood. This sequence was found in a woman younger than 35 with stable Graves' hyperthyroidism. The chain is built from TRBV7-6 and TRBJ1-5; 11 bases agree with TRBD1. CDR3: CASSLRPGQGVDQPQHF. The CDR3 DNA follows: TGTGCCAGCAGCTTACGTCCGGGACAGGGGGTCGATCAGCCCCAGCATTTT.